What follows describes a single T cell receptor (beta chain). The antigen is not known. The sample comes from a study of CD8+ T cells in alopecia areata. Study background: Tofacitinib lasted 6 to 18 months, then 6 months off drug. Points from the study as a whole: Normal-skin resident alphabeta T cells also appear among scalp sample sequences.

Sequencing templates came from extracted RNA that was reverse transcribed into cDNA. Using immunoSEQ multiplex PCR, the repertoire was profiled, and TCRdb retains in-frame clones only, with some absent. Of 140,000 to 150,000 clones listed, about 87% were seen once; the top ten hold more than 13%. Individuals with alopecia areata gave both lesional scalp punch biopsies and peripheral blood for collection. The sequence was collected from a human donor with alopecia areata. Sequenced material: CD8+ T cells sorted from blood, taken at week 0.

The CDR3 DNA follows: TGTGCCTGGAGTGTTGGCCCTGAGCAGTTCTTC. Its protein is CAWSVGPEQFF. The J gene is TRBJ2-1, the V gene TRBV30; D is unclear. The CDR3 loop spans 11 amino acids. V lost 0 bases and J 9 bases, leaving 6 bases between the germline ends. Germline CDR1 is GTSNPN and CDR2 is SVGIG (reference sequence).